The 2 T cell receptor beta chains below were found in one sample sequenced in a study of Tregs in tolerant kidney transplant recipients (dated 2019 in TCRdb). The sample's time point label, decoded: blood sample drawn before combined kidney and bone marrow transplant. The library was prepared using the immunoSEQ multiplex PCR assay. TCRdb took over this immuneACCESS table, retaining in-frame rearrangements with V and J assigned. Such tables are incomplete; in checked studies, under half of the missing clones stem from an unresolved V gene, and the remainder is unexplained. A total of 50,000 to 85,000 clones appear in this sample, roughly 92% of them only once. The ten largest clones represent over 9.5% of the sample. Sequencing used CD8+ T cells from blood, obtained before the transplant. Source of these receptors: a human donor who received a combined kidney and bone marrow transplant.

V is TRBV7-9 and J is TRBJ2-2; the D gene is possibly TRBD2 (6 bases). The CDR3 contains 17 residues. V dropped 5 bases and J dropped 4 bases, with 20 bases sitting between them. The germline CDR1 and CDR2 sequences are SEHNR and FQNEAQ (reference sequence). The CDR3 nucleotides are TGTGCCAGCAGCACCCCCGCGGGGCATGAGAGCACCGGGGAGCTGTTTTTT. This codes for CASSTPAGHESTGELFF.

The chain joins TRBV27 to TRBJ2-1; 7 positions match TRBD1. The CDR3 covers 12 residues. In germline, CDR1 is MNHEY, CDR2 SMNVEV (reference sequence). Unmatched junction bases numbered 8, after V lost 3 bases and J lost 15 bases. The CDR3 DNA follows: TGTGCCAGCAGTTTCTACGACAGGGCCCTGTTCTTC. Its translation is CASSFYDRALFF.